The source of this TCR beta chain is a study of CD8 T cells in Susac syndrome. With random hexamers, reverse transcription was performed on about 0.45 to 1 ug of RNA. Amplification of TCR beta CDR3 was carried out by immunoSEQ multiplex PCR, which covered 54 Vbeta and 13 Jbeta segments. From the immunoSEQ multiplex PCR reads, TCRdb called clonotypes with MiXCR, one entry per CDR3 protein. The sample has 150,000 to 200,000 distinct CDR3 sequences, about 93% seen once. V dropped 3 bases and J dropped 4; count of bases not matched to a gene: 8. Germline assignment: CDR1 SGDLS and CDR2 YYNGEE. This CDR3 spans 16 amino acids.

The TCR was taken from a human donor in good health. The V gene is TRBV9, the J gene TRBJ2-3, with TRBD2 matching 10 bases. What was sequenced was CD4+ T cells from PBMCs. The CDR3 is CASSALAGGLADTQYF. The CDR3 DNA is TGTGCCAGCAGCGCTTTAGCGGGGGGCCTGGCAGATACGCAGTATTTT.